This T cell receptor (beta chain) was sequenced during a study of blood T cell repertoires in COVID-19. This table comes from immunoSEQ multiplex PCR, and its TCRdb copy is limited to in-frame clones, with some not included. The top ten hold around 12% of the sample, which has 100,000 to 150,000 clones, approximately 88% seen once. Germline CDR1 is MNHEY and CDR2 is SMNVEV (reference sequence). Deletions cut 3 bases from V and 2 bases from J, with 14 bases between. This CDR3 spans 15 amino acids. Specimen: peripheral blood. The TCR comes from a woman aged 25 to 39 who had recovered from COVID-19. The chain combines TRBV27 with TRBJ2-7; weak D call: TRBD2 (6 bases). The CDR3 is CASSLGGAATYEQYF. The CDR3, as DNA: TGTGCCAGCAGTTTGGGAGGTGCGGCAACCTACGAGCAGTACTTC.